This TCR beta chain was recorded in a study of T cell responses to AZD1222 COVID-19 vaccine. Second-dose recipients at about 4 or about 12 weeks were treated as one pooled group. Germline CDR1 and CDR2: MDHEN and SYDVKM. The CDR3 is 16 amino acids. Trimming stripped 1 base from V and 3 bases from J, with 13 bases between. Profiled with immunoSEQ multiplex PCR; TCRdb holds only in-frame clones, not every one. The table shows about 84,000 clones, with over 75% occurring only once. The chain links TRBV28 to TRBJ1-5; unclear D gene. Sequencing used peripheral blood, obtained 28 days after the second AZD1222 dose. This receptor was identified in an adult who received the AZD1222 COVID-19 vaccine. DNA of the CDR3: TGTGCCAGCAGTTTATTTGGGTCTCGCCTCAATCAGCCCCAGCATTTT. This sequence encodes CASSLFGSRLNQPQHF.